The 31 T cell receptor beta chains below all came from one sample that was sequenced in a study of blood T cell repertoires in COVID-19. TCRdb's copy holds only in-frame clones and misses some; the assay was immunoSEQ multiplex PCR. Among just over 80,000 clones listed, roughly 89% were seen once. The sequencing input was PBMCs or T cells enriched from blood (not recorded which). Receptors were obtained from a woman between 45 and 65 years old with acute COVID-19.

In DNA form, the CDR3 reads TGTGCCCATCGGGGCGGGAACTCCTACAATGAGCAGTTCTTC. This codes for CAHRGGNSYNEQFF. This chain connects TRBV10-3 to TRBJ2-1; maybe TRBD2 (6 bases). Germline V lookup: CDR1 ENHRY, CDR2 SYGVKD. CDR3 length: 14 residues. V lost 11 bases and J lost 0, with 14 bases in between.

The V call is TRBV9, the J call TRBJ1-6; TRBD1 matches 7 bases. Looked up from germline, CDR1 is SGDLS and CDR2 is YYNGEE. The V segment lost 0 bases and the J segment 10 bases; nucleotides outside the gene matches: 4. The CDR3 is made up of 14 amino acids. The CDR3 region is CASSVETGRSPLHF. In DNA, the CDR3 is TGTGCCAGCAGCGTAGAGACAGGGCGATCACCCCTCCACTTT.

This clone was recorded a few times. V usage is TRBV19 and J usage is TRBJ2-7, with TRBD2 as a possible D gene (6 bases). V was clipped by 1 base and J by 0 bases, with 10 bases between them. This CDR3 region has 15 residues. Germline V gene sequence: CDR1 LNHDA, CDR2 SQIVND (reference sequence). Here the CDR3 DNA reads TGTGCCAGTAGTATAGGTGGGACTTACTCCTACGAGCAGTACTTC. This translates into CASSIGGTYSYEQYF.

J is TRBJ2-7 and V is TRBV27, with D possibly matching TRBD1 (6 bases). The CDR3 consists of 16 residues. Trimming pared 5 bases from V and 0 bases from J, leaving 17 bases between. Germline V gives CDR1 MNHEY, CDR2 SMNVEV (reference sequence). The DNA for the CDR3 is TGTGCCAGCAGTCCGCTGACAGGCCCCAGCTCCTACGAGCAGTACTTC. It yields the protein CASSPLTGPSSYEQYF.

This chain uses TRBV5-1 with TRBJ2-7; 8 positions agree with TRBD1. Germline V gene lookup returns CDR1 SGHRS and CDR2 YFSETQ. Germline trimming cut 4 bases from V and 5 bases from J; bases unmatched to any gene: 11. The CDR3 is 15 amino acids. Here the CDR3 DNA reads TGCGCCAGCAGCGACAGGGGACAGCCCGGCGACGAGCAGTACTTC. Protein product: CASSDRGQPGDEQYF.

This sequence joins TRBV11-3 and TRBJ2-1; TRBD1 agrees at 7 bases. V shed 1 base and J 10 bases; nucleotides not matched to a gene: 10. Per germline, CDR1 SGHNT and CDR2 YENEEA. The CDR3 loop spans 15 amino acids. The CDR3 nucleotides are TGTGCCAGCAGCTTAGTAGAGGGGGACAGAGCCGAGCAGTTCTTC. Its translation: CASSLVEGDRAEQFF.

The V gene is TRBV11-3, the J gene TRBJ1-1; 8 nucleotides agree with TRBD1. There are 17 residues in the CDR3. CDR1 is SGHNT, CDR2 YENEEA, per germline. V shed 5 bases and J 1 base; nucleotides not matched to a gene: 12. In nucleotides, the CDR3 is TGTGCCAGCAGCGACCGGGACAGGTACCCGGCGAACACTGAAGCTTTCTTT. Its translation: CASSDRDRYPANTEAFF.

The chain couples TRBV19 to TRBJ2-2; 14 bases align to TRBD2. The CDR3 covers 17 residues. J was trimmed by 7 bases and V by 5 bases; bases with no gene match: 9. CDR1 is LNHDA, CDR2 SQIVND, per germline (reference sequence). Here the CDR3 DNA reads TGTGCCAGTAGTGTAGCCGGACTAGCGGGGGGAGTCGGGGAGCTGTTTTTT. Translation: CASSVAGLAGGVGELFF.

The V and J genes are TRBV19 and TRBJ1-5; D uncertain. This CDR3 has 13 residues. Germline CDR1 is LNHDA and CDR2 is SQIVND (reference sequence). V was trimmed by 0 bases and J by 11 bases, leaving 11 bases between them. The CDR3 loop is CASSIDWRATQHF. The CDR3 DNA sequence: TGTGCCAGTAGTATAGATTGGCGGGCTACCCAGCATTTT.

V gene TRBV6-1 combines with J gene TRBJ1-3; D gene unclear. This CDR3 region has 15 residues. Trimming pared 0 bases from V and 0 bases from J, leaving 6 bases between. The V gene's germline CDR1 is MNHNS and CDR2 SASEGT. The CDR3 nucleotides read TGTGCCAGCAGTGAAGCGCGCCGCTCTGGAAACACCATATATTTT. Translating it yields CASSEARRSGNTIYF.

The V and J genes are TRBV19 and TRBJ2-1; 7 bases are a match to TRBD1. Germline CDR1 reads LNHDA; CDR2 reads SQIVND (reference sequence). The CDR3 is 17 amino acids. Trimming took 5 bases from V and 0 from J; bases not matched to a gene: 10. CDR3 sequence: CASSVGTAFSSYNEQFF. CDR3 bases: TGTGCCAGTAGTGTCGGGACAGCCTTTAGCTCCTACAATGAGCAGTTCTTC. Drawing the rest from reference TRBV19 and TRBJ2-1, the complete variable domain is DGGITQSPKYLFRKEGQNVTLSCEQNLNHDAMYWYRQDPGQGLRLIYYSQIVNDFQKGDIAEGYSVSREKKESFPLTVTSAQKNPTAFYLCASSVGTAFSSYNEQFFGPGTRLTVL.

This chain connects TRBV2 to TRBJ1-2; possibly TRBD1 for D (5 bases). The CDR3 consists of 13 residues. V was pared by 7 bases and J by 1 base, with 10 bases between. Germline V CDR1 and CDR2: SNHLY, FYNNEI. This chain's CDR3 is CASNAGNNYGYTF. The CDR3 coding sequence is TGTGCCAGCAACGCAGGGAATAACTATGGCTACACCTTC.

A single count supports this clone. The chain combines TRBV5-1 with TRBJ2-7; 11 bases map to TRBD1. Unmatched junction bases numbered 10, after V lost 4 bases and J lost 7 bases. The germline V gene has CDR1 SGHRS and CDR2 YFSETQ. The length of the CDR3 is 15 residues. The CDR3 loop reads CASSSIGQGAGEQYF. In nucleotides, the CDR3 is TGCGCCAGCAGCAGTATTGGACAGGGGGCTGGAGAGCAGTACTTC. The full variable domain, in which reference TRBV5-1 and TRBJ2-7 provide the parts outside the CDR3, is KAGVTQTPRYLIKTRGQQVTLSCSPISGHRSVSWYQQTPGQGLQFLFEYFSETQRNKGNFPGRFSGRQFSNSRSEMNVSTLELGDSALYLCASSSIGQGAGEQYFGPGTRLTVT.

V gene TRBV19 combines with J gene TRBJ1-3, with D possibly being TRBD1 (5 bases). The CDR3 has 14 amino acids. Per the germline V gene, CDR1 is LNHDA and CDR2 is SQIVND (reference sequence). V was pared by 5 bases and J by 0 bases, with 8 bases between. CDR3 region: CASSQTASGNTIYF. CDR3 nucleotides: TGTGCCAGTAGTCAGACAGCCTCTGGAAACACCATATATTTT.

This clone appeared a few times. The J gene is TRBJ1-6, the V gene TRBV19; D possibly corresponds to TRBD1 (5 bases). The CDR3 is made up of 14 amino acids. Trimming stripped 4 bases from V and 5 bases from J, with 9 bases between. Germline CDR1 and CDR2: LNHDA and SQIVND (reference sequence). The DNA for the CDR3 is TGTGCCAGTAGTACCGGGGGAAATAATTCACCCCTCCACTTT. Protein sequence: CASSTGGNNSPLHF.

This clone was observed once. The chain is built from TRBV4-1 and TRBJ1-1, with 9 nucleotides matching TRBD1. With V trimmed by 0 bases and J by 0 bases, 2 bases remained unmatched. CDR1 is MGHRA and CDR2 is YSYEKL in the germline V gene. This CDR3 is built from 16 residues. CDR3 DNA sequence: TGCGCCAGCAGCCAAGACGGGACAGGGATGAACACTGAAGCTTTCTTT. It specifies CASSQDGTGMNTEAFF.

V is TRBV30 and J is TRBJ1-2, with D perhaps TRBD1 (6 bases). V shed 5 bases and J shed 8 bases, with 15 bases lying between them. CDR1 is GTSNPN, CDR2 SVGIG, per germline (reference sequence). CDR3 length: 12 amino acids. CDR3 sequence: CAWDRTAGGYTF. CDR3 DNA: TGTGCCTGGGATAGGACAGCTGGGGGCTACACCTTC.

This clone came up a few times. This chain joins TRBV28 and TRBJ2-7; a possible D gene is TRBD2 (5 bases). The CDR3 length is 14 residues. Germline V gene sequence: CDR1 MDHEN, CDR2 SYDVKM. Trimming took 2 bases from V and 1 from J, leaving 9 bases between them. In nucleotides, the CDR3 is TGTGCCAGCAGTTTACCGGGGATTTCCTACGAGCAGTACTTC. Translating it yields CASSLPGISYEQYF.

The chain combines TRBV6-5 with TRBJ2-1, with TRBD2 matching 8 bases. J gave up 1 base and V 4 bases, and 6 bases lay outside the gene matches. CDR1 and CDR2 from the germline V gene are MNHEY and SVGAGI. The CDR3 is 16 residues long. CDR3 in DNA: TGTGCCAGCAGTTTATTAGCGGGAAGATCCTACAATGAGCAGTTCTTC. This gives the protein CASSLLAGRSYNEQFF.

The J gene is TRBJ2-2, the V gene TRBV12-5; 7 positions match TRBD2. Germline V gene lookup returns CDR1 LGHNT and CDR2 FRNRAP. The CDR3 sequence is 15 residues long. V trimming: 5 bases; J trimming: 5 bases; junction bases outside the gene matches: 8. The CDR3 here is CASGAGTTQTGELFF. In nucleotides, the CDR3 is TGTGCTAGTGGTGCAGGGACTACCCAAACCGGGGAGCTGTTTTTT.

The chain links TRBV5-4 to TRBJ1-1; the D gene is possibly TRBD1 (5 bases). Looked up from germline, CDR1 is SGHNT and CDR2 is YYREEE (reference sequence). Trimming cost V 2 bases and J 5 bases, with 10 bases left between them. The CDR3 sequence is 13 residues long. CDR3 bases: TGTGCCAGCAGCTTCGGGGGTGGTACTGAAGCTTTCTTT. It is translated as CASSFGGGTEAFF. The variable domain in full, with the rest retrieved from reference TRBV5-4 and TRBJ1-1, is ETGVTQSPTHLIKTRGQQVTLRCSSQSGHNTVSWYQQALGQGPQFIFQYYREEENGRGNFPPRFSGLQFPNYSSELNVNALELDDSALYLCASSFGGGTEAFFGQGTRLTVV.

The V and J genes are TRBV2 and TRBJ1-4; tentative D call: TRBD1 (5 bases). Germline V CDR1 and CDR2: SNHLY, FYNNEI. The CDR3 totals 14 residues. V was pared by 8 bases and J by 5 bases, with 15 bases between. The CDR3 sequence is CASGLTAKNEKLFF. Here the CDR3 DNA reads TGTGCCAGCGGATTGACAGCAAAGAATGAAAAACTGTTTTTT.

The V call is TRBV7-9, the J call TRBJ1-2, with D possibly being TRBD1 (5 bases). Germline assignment: CDR1 SEHNR and CDR2 FQNEAQ (reference sequence). V was clipped by 0 bases and J by 10 bases, with 12 bases between them. The CDR3 consists of 13 residues. The CDR3 loop is CASSLAEGAVYTF. CDR3 bases: TGTGCCAGCAGCTTAGCGGAAGGGGCTGTCTACACCTTC.

The CDR3 coding sequence is TGTGCCAGTAAGGGGCAGTCCCTTTTCTCCACAGATACGCAGTATTTT. This encodes CASKGQSLFSTDTQYF. This rearrangement joins TRBV19 to TRBJ2-3, with D perhaps TRBD1 (5 bases). The CDR3 spans 16 residues. Looked up from germline, CDR1 is LNHDA and CDR2 is SQIVND (reference sequence). V gave up 7 bases and J gave up 2 bases, with 19 bases separating them. Full variable domain (outside the CDR3, taken from reference TRBV19 and TRBJ2-3): DGGITQSPKYLFRKEGQNVTLSCEQNLNHDAMYWYRQDPGQGLRLIYYSQIVNDFQKGDIAEGYSVSREKKESFPLTVTSAQKNPTAFYLCASKGQSLFSTDTQYFGPGTRLTVL.

This clone was seen once. The chain links TRBV5-1 to TRBJ2-7; 9 positions agree with TRBD2. The V gene end was trimmed by 0 bases and the J gene end by 3 bases; junction bases not matched to a gene: 1. Per the germline V gene, CDR1 is SGHRS and CDR2 is YFSETQ. CDR3 length: 14 residues. The CDR3 DNA is TGCGCCAGCAGCTTGGGTAGCGGGAGCTACGAGCAGTACTTC. This gives the protein CASSLGSGSYEQYF.

This chain joins TRBV19 and TRBJ1-3; D is perhaps TRBD1 (5 bases). V dropped 3 bases and J dropped 0 bases, with 6 bases sitting between them. Per germline, CDR1 LNHDA and CDR2 SQIVND (reference sequence). There are 14 residues in the CDR3. CDR3 amino acids: CASSMQGSGNTIYF. The CDR3 DNA reads as TGTGCCAGTAGTATGCAGGGCTCTGGAAACACCATATATTTT.

The rearrangement uses TRBV29-1 and TRBJ2-7; possibly TRBD1 or TRBD2 for D (6 bases each). Germline V gives CDR1 SQVTM, CDR2 ANQGSEA. CDR3 length equals 15 residues. V lost 7 bases, J lost 1 base, and 20 bases lay in between. The CDR3 DNA reads TGCAGCGGGGGGGCCCGAACCGGAGGATCCTACGAGCAGTACTTC. Protein sequence: CSGGARTGGSYEQYF.

Here the CDR3 reads CASSWAGGGEQYF. As DNA, the CDR3 is TGTGCCAGTAGTTGGGCAGGGGGAGGCGAGCAGTACTTC. This rearrangement joins TRBV19 to TRBJ2-7; maybe TRBD1 (7 bases). V lost 5 bases and J 6 bases, leaving 14 bases between the germline ends. This CDR3 has 13 amino acids. Germline CDR1 LNHDA, CDR2 SQIVND (reference sequence).

The rearrangement joins TRBV27 to TRBJ2-1; TRBD2 aligns across 10 bases. The CDR3 is 15 amino acids. V was pared by 2 bases and J by 3 bases, with 1 base of the junction left unmatched. Germline V CDR1 and CDR2: MNHEY, SMNVEV (reference sequence). The CDR3 sequence is CASSLIAGGYNEQFF. The CDR3 DNA reads TGTGCCAGCAGTTTAATAGCGGGGGGCTACAATGAGCAGTTCTTC.

The gene calls are TRBV6-6 and TRBJ1-2; 7 bases line up with TRBD1. The CDR3 extends over 15 amino acids. The germline gives CDR1 MNHNY, CDR2 SVGAGI (reference sequence). Trimming took 2 bases from V and 2 from J; bases not matched to a gene: 5. The CDR3 here is CASSYAGDSNYGYTF. Written as DNA, the CDR3 is TGTGCCAGCAGTTACGCCGGGGACAGCAACTATGGCTACACCTTC.

The J gene is TRBJ1-5, the V gene TRBV28; D gene uncertain. Germline V gene data show CDR1 as MDHEN and CDR2 as SYDVKM. The CDR3 sequence is 15 residues long. V lost 5 bases and J 4 bases, leaving 15 bases between the germline ends. The CDR3 bases are TGTGCCAGCAGTGGGCGGAAGGGAGCGAATCAGCCCCAGCATTTT. Protein: CASSGRKGANQPQHF.